This T cell receptor beta chain appears in the sequencing data of a study of T cells in Graves' hyperthyroidism and ophthalmopathy. RNA transcripts yielded amplified TCR beta CDR3 regions. First-round RT-PCR targeting the TCR CDR3 was performed with the HTBI primer set. Each CDR3 protein is one row after TCRdb ran MiXCR on the multiplex PCR reads. Altogether hundreds of thousands of distinct CDR3 sequences are present, around 20% being singletons, with the ten largest covering roughly 39%. The study left out patients who had uncontrolled infection, other autoimmune disease, pregnancy or lactation. Source material for PBMCs was over 8 ml fresh peripheral blood. The CDR3 covers 15 residues. Germline-derived CDR1 and CDR2 are SEHNR and FQNEAQ (reference sequence). Trimming left V 4 bases short and J 3 bases short, with 12 bases between.

Sequenced: blood. The sequence derives from a man aged 50-59 years with Graves' ophthalmopathy. The chain joins TRBV7-9 to TRBJ2-2; D may be TRBD2 (6 bases). The CDR3 DNA sequence: TGTGCCAGCAGCTCGACCCGGAGGGACACCGGGGAGCTGTTTTTT. Translating gives CASSSTRRDTGELFF.